The entry below describes one T cell receptor beta chain. This specimen belongs to a study of blood T cell repertoires in COVID-19. The method was immunoSEQ multiplex PCR; TCRdb's version includes in-frame clones alone and lacks a portion of them. Among about 120,000 clones listed, approximately 80% were seen once. Germline V gene lookup returns CDR1 LGHNT and CDR2 FRNRAP. This CDR3 comprises 16 residues. V was trimmed by 3 bases and J by 0 bases, leaving 13 bases between them. Material: peripheral blood. The receptor was isolated from a human donor in a cohort sampled during active COVID-19. The rearrangement uses TRBV12-5 and TRBJ2-3; a weak D match, TRBD2 (6 bases). The CDR3 nucleotides read TGTGCTAGTGGTTTCGTTGCCGGGACTAGCACAGATACGCAGTATTTT. Residues: CASGFVAGTSTDTQYF.